One sample yielded the 18 T cell receptor beta chains listed below, sequenced in a study of blood T cell repertoires in COVID-19. Only in-frame clones appear in the TCRdb table, and some are missing; sequencing was by immunoSEQ multiplex PCR. In the table there are about 14,000 clones, roughly four fifths of which are singletons. Source material: peripheral blood. Receptors originate from a woman aged 55-69 years with acute or convalescent COVID-19.

The V gene is TRBV5-1, the J gene TRBJ1-2, with D tentatively TRBD1 (6 bases). The germline V and J ends were trimmed by 4 bases and 2 bases, with 9 bases remaining between them. The CDR3 contains 13 residues. Germline V gene sequence: CDR1 SGHRS, CDR2 YFSETQ. The CDR3 sequence is CASSPGQNYGYTF. The CDR3 DNA follows: TGCGCCAGCAGCCCAGGACAGAACTATGGCTACACCTTC. Full variable domain (remainder filled in from reference TRBV5-1 and TRBJ1-2): KAGVTQTPRYLIKTRGQQVTLSCSPISGHRSVSWYQQTPGQGLQFLFEYFSETQRNKGNFPGRFSGRQFSNSRSEMNVSTLELGDSALYLCASSPGQNYGYTFGSGTRLTVV.

The V gene is TRBV19, the J gene TRBJ1-4; possible D gene TRBD1, 6 bases. CDR1 and CDR2 (germline): LNHDA, SQIVND (reference sequence). V dropped 0 bases and J dropped 6 bases, with 11 bases sitting between them. This CDR3 is 15 amino acids long. CDR3 in amino acids: CASSIDGTSDEKLFF. The CDR3 nucleotides read TGTGCCAGTAGTATAGATGGGACATCGGATGAAAAACTGTTTTTT.

In its sample, this clone was seen once. The chain carries TRBV5-1 and TRBJ1-1; no clear D gene. The CDR3 loop spans 12 amino acids. V was shortened by 0 bases and J by 11 bases, with 11 bases between the two germline ends. Germline V gene data show CDR1 as SGHRS and CDR2 as YFSETQ. The CDR3 DNA follows: TGCGCCAGCAGCTTGGCGGGGTCGGGGGCTTTCTTT. Translating it yields CASSLAGSGAFF. Complete variable domain (other parts from reference TRBV5-1 and TRBJ1-1): KAGVTQTPRYLIKTRGQQVTLSCSPISGHRSVSWYQQTPGQGLQFLFEYFSETQRNKGNFPGRFSGRQFSNSRSEMNVSTLELGDSALYLCASSLAGSGAFFGQGTRLTVV.

V usage is TRBV7-2 and J usage is TRBJ1-1, with a weak D call TRBD1 (5 bases). This CDR3 has 12 amino acids. Trimming cost V 5 bases and J 9 bases, with 13 bases left between them. Germline values: CDR1 SGHTA, CDR2 FQGNSA. The CDR3 here is CASSPETVKAFF. CDR3 nucleotide sequence: TGTGCCAGCAGCCCCGAGACAGTCAAAGCTTTCTTT.

This sequence joins TRBV6-5 and TRBJ2-5; TRBD1 matches 7 bases. Per germline, CDR1 MNHEY and CDR2 SVGAGI. J was trimmed by 6 bases and V by 6 bases; bases with no gene match: 13. The CDR3 loop spans 15 amino acids. CDR3 sequence reads: CASSENRQGGQTQYF. The CDR3 region has the DNA TGTGCCAGCAGCGAGAACCGACAGGGTGGGCAGACCCAGTACTTC.

The chain uses TRBV29-1 and TRBJ2-1; D remains unclear. CDR1 is SQVTM and CDR2 is ANQGSEA in the germline V gene. CDR3 length: 11 residues. The germline V and J ends were trimmed by 5 bases and 4 bases, with 6 bases remaining between them. CDR3 loop: CSVSRYNEQFF. In DNA, the CDR3 is TGCAGCGTTTCGAGGTACAATGAGCAGTTCTTC.

The V call is TRBV3-1 (or the pseudogene TRBV3-2), the J call TRBJ2-1, with 7 bases fitting TRBD2. V dropped 4 bases and J dropped 0; count of bases not matched to a gene: 9. Germline CDR1 is LGHDT and CDR2 is YNNKEL (reference sequence). The CDR3 has 17 amino acids. The CDR3 coding sequence is TGTGCCAGCAGCCCTAGCGGTCCCCCAAGCTCCTACAATGAGCAGTTCTTC. It yields the protein CASSPSGPPSSYNEQFF.

The rearrangement joins TRBV5-1 to TRBJ1-2; D unclear. CDR1 SGHRS and CDR2 YFSETQ come from the germline V gene. The CDR3 loop spans 15 amino acids. Trimming shortened V by 9 bases and J by 2 bases, and 20 bases separated the two germline ends. CDR3 protein: CATRRWTPLNYGYTF. CDR3 nucleotides: TGCGCCACCCGGAGGTGGACGCCGTTAAACTATGGCTACACCTTC.

Turning to this clone: This same CDR3 is encoded by further DNA sequences in the sample. This chain connects TRBV30 to TRBJ2-2, with TRBD1 matching 8 bases. Trimming took 4 bases from V and 1 from J; bases not matched to a gene: 14. The V gene's germline CDR1 is GTSNPN and CDR2 SVGIG (reference sequence). This CDR3 comprises 18 residues. CDR3 DNA sequence: TGTGCCTGGAAAGACAGGGGCCCCGGTAGGGGGAACACCGGGGAGCTGTTTTTT. Translated: CAWKDRGPGRGNTGELFF.

The V gene is TRBV9, the J gene TRBJ1-5; unclear D gene. Germline V gives CDR1 SGDLS, CDR2 YYNGEE. The ends were cut back, 3 bases at V and 4 bases at J, with 17 bases in the middle. This CDR3 region has 16 residues. The chain's CDR3 is CASSAPCSRENQPQHF. As DNA, the CDR3 is TGTGCCAGCAGCGCCCCGTGTTCCCGAGAGAATCAGCCCCAGCATTTT.

CDR3 sequence reads: CATSTSQTGGTGELFF. The CDR3 region has the DNA TGTGCCACCAGCACCTCTCAAACAGGGGGCACCGGGGAGCTGTTTTTT. V is TRBV24-1 and J is TRBJ2-2, with 8 bases aligning to TRBD1. Trimming cost V 7 bases and J 4 bases; bases outside gene matches: 10. CDR1 is KGHDR and CDR2 is SFDVKD in the germline V gene. The CDR3 covers 16 residues.

The rearrangement links TRBV6-5 to TRBJ1-1; D possibly corresponds to TRBD1 (6 bases). The CDR3 extends over 14 amino acids. The V and J ends lost 4 bases and 11 bases respectively, with 20 bases between them. Looked up from germline, CDR1 is MNHEY and CDR2 is SVGAGI. The CDR3 coding sequence is TGTGCCAGCAGTTCCCCTACATCCGACAGGAGGGCTTTCTTT. It is translated as CASSSPTSDRRAFF.

CDR3 sequence: CSVRDTGLGEQFF. CDR3 coding DNA: TGCAGCGTCCGGGACACGGGCTTAGGGGAGCAGTTCTTC. V is TRBV29-1 and J is TRBJ2-1; D is perhaps TRBD1 (6 bases). Germline V gene lookup returns CDR1 SQVTM and CDR2 ANQGSEA. The CDR3 is 13 amino acids. The ends were cut back, 6 bases at V and 10 bases at J, with 19 bases in the middle.

The chain is built from TRBV9 and TRBJ2-3, with D possibly TRBD2 on 5 matching bases. Trimming cost V 3 bases and J 4 bases, with 15 bases left between them. Per the germline V gene, CDR1 is SGDLS and CDR2 is YYNGEE. This CDR3 contains 15 residues. Here the CDR3 reads CASSAENRGSDTQYF. As DNA, the CDR3 is TGTGCCAGCAGCGCGGAGAACCGGGGATCAGATACGCAGTATTTT.

The chain is built from TRBV3-1 (or the pseudogene TRBV3-2) and TRBJ2-3; 8 bases agree with TRBD1. Germline CDR1 LGHDT, CDR2 YNNKEL (reference sequence). V lost 1 base, J lost 4 bases, and 7 bases stayed unmatched. The CDR3 is 16 residues long. CDR3 region: CASSQGWTGFADTQYF. In DNA form, the CDR3 reads TGTGCCAGCAGCCAAGGGTGGACAGGGTTCGCAGATACGCAGTATTTT.

The rearrangement links TRBV5-4 to TRBJ1-4; 7 bases fit TRBD1. V trimming: 1 base; J trimming: 2 bases; junction bases outside the gene matches: 2. CDR1 is SGHNT, CDR2 YYREEE, per germline (reference sequence). This CDR3 has 15 residues. The CDR3: CASSLQGQTNEKLFF. The CDR3 nucleotides read TGTGCCAGCAGCTTGCAGGGACAGACTAATGAAAAACTGTTTTTT.

The genes are TRBV5-1 and TRBJ2-3; D perhaps matches TRBD1 (5 bases). Between the trimmed V and J ends, which lost 5 bases and 3 bases, there was a span of 16 bases. CDR3 length: 15 amino acids. CDR1 SGHRS and CDR2 YFSETQ come from the germline V gene. CDR3 loop: CASRIAPAGTDTQYF. The CDR3 nucleotides are TGCGCCAGCAGGATCGCCCCCGCAGGGACAGATACGCAGTATTTT.

This clone was seen a single time. The CDR3 here is CASSPLVMDRGEETQYF. The CDR3, as DNA: TGTGCCAGCTCACCACTAGTGATGGACAGGGGGGAAGAGACCCAGTACTTC. The chain combines TRBV18 with TRBJ2-5; 10 positions match TRBD1. Germline V CDR1 and CDR2: KGHSH, LQKENI. V dropped 1 base and J dropped 3; count of bases not matched to a gene: 8. The CDR3 totals 17 residues.